The present entry profiles one T cell receptor beta chain with its context. Its antigen remains unidentified. This sample includes further DNA sequences coding for the same CDR3. This sample is drawn from a study of shared clonotypes between healthy human individuals. Background on the study: In total, the donors were a couple of women and three men aged 18 to 49. CD4 naive cells filled three plates per donor, CD4 memory three, CD8 naive two and CD8 memory one. Notes on the study in general: Represented diversity, genetic and exposure-history alike, was limited by few donors.

The CDR3 length is 12 residues. The V gene lost 3 bases and the J gene lost 5 bases, with 7 bases spanning the gap. In germline, CDR1 is SGHTA, CDR2 FQGNSA. Replicate sorted-subset PCRs were loaded with roughly 200 ng DNA, 30,000 or so T cell genomes. Profiled with immunoSEQ multiplex PCR; TCRdb holds only in-frame clones, not every one. Here the sample spans around 2.3 million clones, roughly 95% being singletons. The sequence derives from a man between 18 and 29 years old in good health. The chain couples TRBV7-2 to TRBJ2-5; no clear D gene. Sequencing was performed on naive CD4+ T cells sorted from blood. Subset here: CD45RA+ positively selected. CDR3 DNA sequence: TGTGCCAGCAGCTTGGTAGGGGAGACCCAGTACTTC. Translating gives CASSLVGETQYF.